These T cell receptor beta chains were read from a single sample in a study of CD4 T cells in relation to SARS-CoV-2 and coronaviruses. The antigens for these receptors are not known. Measured with immunoSEQ multiplex PCR; TCRdb has only the in-frame clones, and not every one. Here the sample spans some 46,000 clones, approximately 80% being singletons. Sequenced material: naive CD4+ T cells from PBMCs, cultured in vitro. The receptors stem from an adult with COVID-19. Each CDR3 is given with its conserved first and last residue. The order of the fields is V gene, clone size, D gene, J gene, CDR3 DNA, CDR3 protein. A D gene is named only where the DNA matches it firmly. The size of a clone is reported for some rows only, either as once, few or many, or as a class for expanded clones.

TRBV25-1	-	-	TRBJ2-1	TGTGCCAGCACTCGCGGAGGGGGGGAGCAGTTCTTC	CASTRGGGEQFF
TRBV2	-	TRBD2	TRBJ2-5	TGTGCCAGCAGACATCCAAGGACTAGCGGTCGAGAGACCCAGTACTTC	CASRHPRTSGRETQYF
TRBV23-1	-	-	TRBJ2-7	TGCGCCAGCAGTCAACACAGGGAATCCTACGAGCAGTACTTC	CASSQHRESYEQYF
TRBV29-1	few	-	TRBJ1-1	TGCAGCGTTGAAAGGTTGGACAGCTCTAACACTGAAGCTTTCTTT	CSVERLDSSNTEAFF
TRBV4-1	-	TRBD2	TRBJ2-1	TGCGCCAGCAGCGCCCCCGGGACTAGTCTGGGCAATGAGCAGTTCTTC	CASSAPGTSLGNEQFF
TRBV5-1	-	-	TRBJ2-1	TGCGCCAGCAGCAGGCAGCTTAATGAGCAGTTCTTC	CASSRQLNEQFF
TRBV4-1	few	-	TRBJ1-4	TGCGCCAGCAGTCAGATGGAGGGTGAAAAACTGTTTTTT	CASSQMEGEKLFF
TRBV7-8	-	-	TRBJ2-1	TGTGCCAGCAGCAGTAGCGGCGCCGATGAGCAGTTCTTC	CASSSSGADEQFF
TRBV6-1	-	-	TRBJ2-4	TGTGCCAGCAGTGAGGAGAGAAGGGCCAAAAACATTCAGTACTTC	CASSEERRAKNIQYF
TRBV5-6	few	TRBD1	TRBJ1-6	TGTGCCAGCAGCAGCCGGGACAGGCCGGCCAACTATAATTCACCCCTCCACTTT	CASSSRDRPANYNSPLHF
TRBV12-3/TRBV12-4	-	-	TRBJ2-5	TGTGCCAGCAGTCCCCTATATACACGTGTCCAGTACTTC	CASSPLYTRVQYF
TRBV11-2	-	TRBD2	TRBJ2-3	TGTGCCAGCAGCCGGCCCCGGGGGGGATCGTCCACAGATACGCAGTATTTT	CASSRPRGGSSTDTQYF
TRBV18	-	-	TRBJ1-2	TGTGCCAGCTCCCCGGGGCAGGGGAGCTATGGCTACACCTTC	CASSPGQGSYGYTF
TRBV19	-	-	TRBJ1-3	TGTGCCAGTAAGGAGCGGACAGCTGGAAACACCATATATTTT	CASKERTAGNTIYF
TRBV3-1/TRBV3-2	-	-	TRBJ2-1	TGTGCCAGCAGCCCTGCCCAGGGAGCTGAGCAGTTCTTC	CASSPAQGAEQFF
TRBV6-1	once	-	TRBJ1-6	TGTGCCAGCAGTGAAGTGACAGCTAATTCACCCCTCCACTTT	CASSEVTANSPLHF
TRBV27	-	-	TRBJ2-7	TGTGCCAGCAGTCCCGGGTCCCAGTACTACGAGCAGTACTTC	CASSPGSQYYEQYF
TRBV6-1	-	-	TRBJ1-5	TGTGCCAGCAGTGACAGGGAGTGGCAGCCCCAGCATTTT	CASSDREWQPQHF
TRBV4-1	-	TRBD1	TRBJ2-7	TGCGCCAGCAGCCAACCTGACAGGGTAGGCGACGAGCAGTACTTC	CASSQPDRVGDEQYF
TRBV27	-	-	TRBJ2-1	TGTGCCAGCAGTTTAACGGAGACAAGTGAGCAGTTCTTC	CASSLTETSEQFF
TRBV6-1	-	-	TRBJ2-5	TGTGCCAGCAGTGAACTACAGGGTAGGGAGACCCAGTACTTC	CASSELQGRETQYF
TRBV7-9	-	TRBD1	TRBJ1-6	TGTGCCAGCAGCTTAGTGGGACAGGCAAATTCACCCCTCCACTTT	CASSLVGQANSPLHF
TRBV13	-	TRBD1	TRBJ1-1	TGTGCCAGCAGCTTAGGGGACAGGGTCACTGAAGCTTTCTTT	CASSLGDRVTEAFF
TRBV5-6	-	-	TRBJ2-1	TGTGCCAGCAGCTTCTACCACAGGGATGGTGAGCAGTTCTTC	CASSFYHRDGEQFF
TRBV30	-	-	TRBJ2-4	TGTGCCTGGAGTACCCCAGGGGCGCTGAACATTCAGTACTTC	CAWSTPGALNIQYF
TRBV14	-	TRBD1	TRBJ2-2	TGTGCCAGCAGCCAATTCTTGGGACAGGGAACCGGGGAGCTGTTTTTT	CASSQFLGQGTGELFF
TRBV7-2	-	TRBD1	TRBJ2-1	TGTGCCAGCAGCTTAGGACAGGGGTGGGGTGAGCAGTTCTTC	CASSLGQGWGEQFF
TRBV25-1	-	-	TRBJ2-2	TGTGCCAGCAGTGTGTCGGTGCCACCGAACACCGGGGAGCTGTTTTTT	CASSVSVPPNTGELFF
TRBV18	-	-	TRBJ2-1	TGTGCCAGCTCACCCGCCTCTCGAGCCCGTGTGGTGCAGTTCTTC	CASSPASRARVVQFF
TRBV30	-	TRBD1	TRBJ1-2	TGTGCCTTTAGCCCAGGGGGGGACTATGGCTACACCTTC	CAFSPGGDYGYTF
TRBV27	-	TRBD2	TRBJ2-3	TGTGCCAGCAGCCTTAGCGGGAGTCGGGGAGGTACGCAGTATTTT	CASSLSGSRGGTQYF
TRBV28	-	-	TRBJ2-7	TGTGCCAGCAGTTTAACCAACTACGAGCAGTACTTC	CASSLTNYEQYF
TRBV5-7	-	TRBD1	TRBJ1-1	TGTGCCAGCAGGGGTACAGGGGGGAACACTGAAGCTTTCTTT	CASRGTGGNTEAFF
TRBV27	-	TRBD1	TRBJ2-3	TGTGCCAGCAGCAACCGGGACAGGGATGTGACAGATACGCAGTATTTT	CASSNRDRDVTDTQYF
TRBV18	-	-	TRBJ2-3	TGTGCCAGCTCACCGCTACCCCAGGGCTCCACAGATACGCAGTATTTT	CASSPLPQGSTDTQYF
TRBV28	-	-	TRBJ1-5	TGTGCCAGCAGTTTATCGCAGGTTAGAAAAAATCAGCCCCAGCATTTT	CASSLSQVRKNQPQHF
TRBV5-6	-	TRBD2	TRBJ2-7	TGTGCCAGCACTCTTCAGGAACTAGCGGGGGAGTCCAACGAGCAGTACTTC	CASTLQELAGESNEQYF
TRBV5-8	-	-	TRBJ2-4	TGTGCCAGCAGCGGGGGTCAGGCTATAGCCAAAAACATTCAGTACTTC	CASSGGQAIAKNIQYF
TRBV5-1	-	-	TRBJ1-3	TGCGCCAGCAGCTTGGTGGTGAGGAACACCATATATTTT	CASSLVVRNTIYF
TRBV6-5	-	-	TRBJ1-2	TGTGCCAGCAGGATACAGCCTTCAAACTATGGCTACACCTTC	CASRIQPSNYGYTF
TRBV11-2	-	-	TRBJ2-5	TGTGCCAGCAGCGCTCCGGGATCGTCCCAAGAGACCCAGTACTTC	CASSAPGSSQETQYF
TRBV28	-	TRBD1	TRBJ2-3	TGTGCCAGCGTGAACAGGGGGCAAGGCACAGATACGCAGTATTTT	CASVNRGQGTDTQYF
TRBV4-1	-	-	TRBJ1-1	TGCGCCAGCAGCCAAGGTCCGGGCTTAATAACTGAAGCTTTCTTT	CASSQGPGLITEAFF
TRBV18	few	TRBD2	TRBJ2-1	TGTGCCAGCTCCGGGACTAGCTCAACGGGCAATGAGCAGTTCTTC	CASSGTSSTGNEQFF
TRBV7-3	once	TRBD2	TRBJ2-7	TGTGCCAGCAGCATCACTAGCGGCAACTCCTACGAGCAGTACTTC	CASSITSGNSYEQYF
TRBV5-1	-	TRBD1	TRBJ2-7	TGCGCCAGCAGCGGGAGGGACAGGGCTACCTACGAGCAGTACTTC	CASSGRDRATYEQYF
TRBV12-5	-	TRBD2	TRBJ2-7	TGTGCTAGTGGTTCTTATAGCGGGTCCTACGAGCAGTACTTC	CASGSYSGSYEQYF
TRBV27	-	-	TRBJ2-3	TGTGCCAGCAGTCCCCCCCCCATGCGGCTAGCAACAGATACGCAGTATTTT	CASSPPPMRLATDTQYF
TRBV3-1/TRBV3-2	-	-	TRBJ1-3	TGTGCCAGCAGCCACGGGGCCTCTGGAAACACCATATATTTT	CASSHGASGNTIYF
TRBV4-2	-	TRBD2	TRBJ2-7	TGTGCCAGCAGCACGGGACTAGCGGGAGGGCCCTACGAGCAGTACTTC	CASSTGLAGGPYEQYF
TRBV5-6	-	TRBD1	TRBJ1-6	TGTGCCAGCAGCTCTAGGACAGGGGGCTCAGGATCACCCCTCCACTTT	CASSSRTGGSGSPLHF
TRBV7-2	-	TRBD2	TRBJ2-5	TGTGCCAGCAGCTTGGGGACTAGCGGGAGTGGAGTGGAGACCCAGTACTTC	CASSLGTSGSGVETQYF